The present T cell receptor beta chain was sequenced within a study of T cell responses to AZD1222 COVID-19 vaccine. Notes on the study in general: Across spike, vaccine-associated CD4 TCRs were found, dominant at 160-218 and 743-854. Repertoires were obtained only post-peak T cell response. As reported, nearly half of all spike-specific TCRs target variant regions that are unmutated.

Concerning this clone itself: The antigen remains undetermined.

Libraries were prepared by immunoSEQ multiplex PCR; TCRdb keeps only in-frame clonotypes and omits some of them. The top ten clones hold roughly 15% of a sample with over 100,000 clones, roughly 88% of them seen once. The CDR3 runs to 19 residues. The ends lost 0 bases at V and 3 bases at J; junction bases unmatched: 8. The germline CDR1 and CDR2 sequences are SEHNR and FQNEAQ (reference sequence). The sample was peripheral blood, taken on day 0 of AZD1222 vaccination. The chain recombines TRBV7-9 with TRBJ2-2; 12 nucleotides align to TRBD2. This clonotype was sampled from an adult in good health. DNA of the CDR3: TGTGCCAGCAGCTTAGCGCGACTAGCGGGGGCCTCTGACACCGGGGAGCTGTTTTTT. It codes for CASSLARLAGASDTGELFF.